This T cell receptor (beta chain) stems from a study of breast tumors, draining lymph nodes, adjacent tissues. TCRdb used MiXCR to reprocess the multiplex PCR reads, holding one entry per CDR3 protein. The profile shows about 130,000 distinct CDR3 sequences, about 20% of them singletons. Samples came from axillary lymph nodes draining the breast cancer. CDR1 and CDR2 from the germline V gene are WSHSY and SAAADI. V shed 3 bases and J 5 bases; nucleotides not matched to a gene: 6. This CDR3 spans 14 amino acids. This clonotype has ten or more counts. Its antigen is not known. Overall study results and limits: Tumor T cell lymph node origin was a supported hypothesis, not proven. Findings are consistent with lymph node origin and intratumoral expansion of most tumor T cells. Compared with lymph nodes, tumors were less diverse; compared with nontumor tissue, more.

The receptor was derived from a female donor with breast cancer. Some clones in this sample may be carry-over from other donors' samples. The V call is TRBV10-2, the J call TRBJ2-7; 8 positions match TRBD2. Sequencing was carried out using axillary lymph node tissue. The CDR3 DNA reads TGCGCCAGCAGTGAAGTAGCGGGGTCCCACGAGCAGTACTTC. Amino acid sequence: CASSEVAGSHEQYF.